This TCR beta chain originates from a study of T cells in Graves' hyperthyroidism and ophthalmopathy. The overall study: Pretreatment peripheral blood was obtained at initial diagnosis. Overall study findings and caveats: Patients with ophthalmopathy were separated from those with stable hyperthyroidism by a 13 V-J model.

Trimming took 6 bases from V and 7 from J, leaving 19 bases between them. Germline V gene sequence: CDR1 GTSNPN, CDR2 SVGIG (reference sequence). The CDR3 totals 15 residues. Subjects with ophthalmopathy showed a Clinical Activity Score no lower than 3, a NOSPECS grade no lower than 4, and a duration shorter than 3 months. For the diagnoses, clinical symptoms, serum thyroxine and TRAb, thyroid ultrasound and orbital computed tomography were used. From RNA transcripts, TCR beta CDR3 regions were amplified. With the HTBI primer set, the TCR CDR3 went through a first round of RT-PCR. TCRdb redid the calling of the multiplex PCR reads with MiXCR, one entry per CDR3 protein. The sample consists of 360,000 or so distinct CDR3 sequences, over 15% of them appearing once. The table lists this clonotype with many counts. The antigen is not known.

The chain is built from TRBV30 and TRBJ1-6; D might be TRBD1 (6 bases). This sequence originates from a woman between 35 and 50 years old with Graves' ophthalmopathy. Sequencing was carried out using blood. The CDR3 loop reads CACRPTGLGNSPLHF. The CDR3 DNA reads TGTGCCTGCCGACCCACAGGGTTGGGGAATTCACCCCTCCACTTT.